This TCR beta chain originates from a study of T cells after yellow fever vaccination. In this sample, this clonotype turned up a few times. CDR1 and CDR2 (germline): SGDLS, YYNGEE. The V and J ends lost 7 bases and 5 bases, in that order; junction bases with no gene match: 8. There are 13 residues in the CDR3. MiXCR, run by TCRdb on the 5' RACE reads, gives a single entry per CDR3 protein. This sample has roughly 340,000 distinct CDR3 sequences; 3% to 4.5% occur once, and the top ten carry roughly 26%. The sequencing used PBMCs, collected 5 days after the yellow fever booster vaccination. The chain is built from TRBV9 and TRBJ2-7; 8 nucleotides match TRBD2. This TCR was recovered from a young man who received the YFV17D yellow fever vaccine. The CDR3 nucleotides are TGTGCCAGCGGGGACGGGGGGGGCCACGAGCAGTACTTC. Translated: CASGDGGGHEQYF.